This TCR beta chain was recorded in a study of T cells in Graves' hyperthyroidism and ophthalmopathy. Study details: Peripheral blood sampling occurred at initial diagnosis, before any treatment. Whole-study results and caveats: Within blood appeared most thyroid clonotypes that had expanded above 0.001.

On the basis of clinical symptoms, serum thyroxine and TRAb, thyroid ultrasound and orbital computed tomography, diagnoses were made. This CDR3 contains 17 residues. CDR1 is MNHEY and CDR2 is SVGAGI in the germline V gene. V lost 0 bases and J lost 1; bases outside the gene matches: 0. This clonotype was detected a few times. Its antigen remains unidentified. RNA transcripts provided the source from which TCR beta CDR3 regions were amplified. When the TCR CDR3 underwent first-round RT-PCR, the HTBI primer set was used. TCRdb re-analysed the multiplex PCR reads in MiXCR, keeping a single row per CDR3 protein. The data hold hundreds of thousands of distinct CDR3 sequences, with about a sixth observed a single time.

The chain carries TRBV6-5 and TRBJ2-2, with 12 bases aligning to TRBD2. The TCR sequence derives from a woman in her 40s with Graves' ophthalmopathy. The sample comprised blood. CDR3 loop: CASSYSGLAGNTGELFF. In nucleotides, the CDR3 is TGTGCCAGCAGTTACTCGGGACTAGCGGGGAACACCGGGGAGCTGTTTTTT.